Reported below is one T cell receptor beta chain. Authors' processing steps: Estimates of nucleated cell counts were drawn from the amplification of reference gene primers. Using immunoSEQ multiplex PCR, the repertoire was profiled, and TCRdb retains in-frame clones only, with some absent. The D gene and trimming were derived from the DNA, and the V and J assignments and clone size from that table. The table includes 300,000 or so clones, roughly 85% detected once. This sample is part of a study of blood T cell repertoires in COVID-19. For the study at large: Samples of COVID-19 (acute and convalescent) were obtained from the United States, Italy and Spain.

The age range of participants was about 18 to 95 years, with residence in 20 to 25 US areas. This CDR3 spans 15 amino acids. V dropped 6 bases and J dropped 0; count of bases not matched to a gene: 5. Germline CDR1 MNHEY, CDR2 SVGEGT. The chain couples TRBV6-2 or TRBV6-3 to TRBJ2-4; 7 nucleotides align to TRBD1. Sequenced input: PBMCs or T cells enriched from blood (not recorded which). This sequence was found in a woman in her thirties who had recovered from COVID-19. Here the CDR3 DNA reads TGTGCCAGCAGCGGGACAGAACTAGCCAAAAACATTCAGTACTTC. It yields the protein CASSGTELAKNIQYF.